What follows are 6 T cell receptor beta chains derived from one specimen sequenced in a study of shared clonotypes between healthy human individuals (dated by TCRdb to the early 2020s). The method was the immunoSEQ multiplex PCR assay. TCRdb carries this immuneACCESS record with in-frame sequences only. Its versions omit some clonotypes, under half of them owing to an unresolved V gene in the studies checked, with the rest unexplained. Across this sample there are approximately 2.5 million clones, with roughly 93% seen only once. The ten largest clones add up to approximately 0.36% of the sample. The sample was naive CD4+ T cells from PBMCs. The sample's cell subset or site, from its label and the paper: CD45RA+ positively selected. The receptors stem from a man aged 18 to 29 in good health. Some clones in this sample may be carry-over from other donors' samples.

The chain links TRBV4-3 to TRBJ1-2; D may be TRBD1 (5 bases). The CDR3 length is 13 residues. V was shortened by 3 bases and J by 8 bases, with 13 bases between the two germline ends. CDR1 and CDR2 (germline): LGHNA, YSLEER. The CDR3 loop reads CASSQSGRIGYTF. CDR3 nucleotide sequence: TGCGCCAGCAGCCAGTCAGGGCGGATAGGCTACACCTTC.

The V gene is TRBV30, the J gene TRBJ2-5; the D is unclear. The V end lost 3 bases, the J end lost 2 bases, and 7 bases lay between the germline ends. CDR3 size: 12 residues. Looked up from germline, CDR1 is GTSNPN and CDR2 is SVGIG (reference sequence). CDR3 DNA sequence: TGTGCCTGGAGGGGCGTTCAAGAGACCCAGTACTTC. Translation: CAWRGVQETQYF.

The chain is built from TRBV27 and TRBJ2-2; 7 bases agree with TRBD2. The V and J ends lost 8 bases and 0 bases, in that order; junction bases with no gene match: 6. CDR1 and CDR2 from the germline V gene are MNHEY and SMNVEV (reference sequence). This CDR3 is built from 15 residues. The CDR3 spells CASQRLAANTGELFF. The CDR3 nucleotides read TGTGCCAGCCAAAGGCTAGCGGCGAACACCGGGGAGCTGTTTTTT.

This chain connects TRBV18 to TRBJ1-4; unclear D gene. Deletions cut 0 bases from V and 7 bases from J, with 12 bases between. The CDR3 length is 15 residues. Germline V gene sequence: CDR1 KGHSH, CDR2 LQKENI. CDR3 bases: TGTGCCAGCTCACCACCGAGTTTATCGGGTGAAAAACTGTTTTTT. This translates into CASSPPSLSGEKLFF.

As concerns this clone: The same CDR3 is also encoded by other DNA sequences in this sample. The chain has TRBV18 and TRBJ1-1, with D hard to call. The V end was cut by 3 bases, the J end by 1 base, with 12 bases between. The CDR3 is 15 residues long. Germline CDR1 and CDR2: KGHSH and LQKENI. CDR3 nucleotide sequence: TGTGCCAGCTCACCCCCGACGGGCCGGAACACTGAAGCTTTCTTT. Protein: CASSPPTGRNTEAFF.

This CDR3 reads CASSLQGTGNTEAFF. The CDR3 DNA follows: TGTGCCAGCAGCTTACAGGGGACGGGGAACACTGAAGCTTTCTTT. V is TRBV7-2 and J is TRBJ1-1; D possibly corresponds to TRBD1 (6 bases). The V end was cut by 2 bases, the J end by 1 base, with 11 bases between. Germline V gene lookup returns CDR1 SGHTA and CDR2 FQGNSA. There are 15 residues in the CDR3.